This T cell receptor (beta chain) appears in the sequencing data of a study of immune evolution from preneoplasia to lung adenocarcinoma. Generated by immunoSEQ multiplex PCR, the TCRdb table keeps only in-frame clones and is missing some. Among 2,500 to 3,500 clones listed, roughly four fifths were seen once. This clone showed up just a few times. Its antigen is as yet unknown. Resections took place in Japan or China from 2014 to 2017. General study findings and limits: Top clone share appeared to fall from AAH through AIS, MIA, adenocarcinoma. Clonality was highest in normal lung, lower in later-stage lesions apparently.

The sequenced sample was FFPE adjacent normal lung tissue. This sequence originates from a person between 35 and 49 years old with lung adenocarcinoma.

The CDR3: CSAREDREQYF. In DNA form, the CDR3 reads TGCAGTGCTAGAGAGGACAGGGAGCAGTACTTC. The genes are TRBV20-1 and TRBJ2-7, with TRBD1 matching over 7 bases. Trimming took 0 bases from V and 7 from J; bases not matched to a gene: 0. The CDR3 loop spans 11 amino acids. Germline V gives CDR1 DFQATT, CDR2 SNEGSKA (reference sequence).